Below are 25 T cell receptor beta chains sequenced from a single sample in a study of T cells in Graves' hyperthyroidism and ophthalmopathy. It was RNA transcripts that yielded the amplified TCR beta CDR3 regions. TCR CDR3 underwent first-round RT-PCR with the HTBI primer set. TCRdb itself ran the multiplex PCR reads through MiXCR, one entry per CDR3 protein. The data contain hundreds of thousands of distinct CDR3 sequences, 15% to 19% of them singletons. Sequencing was performed on blood. All receptors come from a young woman with Graves' hyperthyroidism.

In its sample, this clonotype was seen many times. The chain combines TRBV12-3 or TRBV12-4 with TRBJ1-2; 7 positions agree with TRBD1. This CDR3 comprises 13 residues. Trimming removed 6 bases from V and 6 bases from J; junction bases left unmatched: 7. The CDR3 protein is CASRDRDSNGYTF. The CDR3, as DNA: TGTGCCAGCAGAGACCGGGACAGCAATGGCTACACCTTC.

This clonotype came up once. This sequence joins TRBV5-8 and TRBJ2-5; 7 nucleotides line up with TRBD2. CDR3 length: 15 amino acids. Per germline, CDR1 SGHTS and CDR2 YDEGEE. The junction had 5 bases not matched to a gene; V was cut back by 2 bases and J by 1 base. The CDR3 DNA sequence: TGTGCCAGCAGCTTCATCCTAGCGGTCCAAGAGACCCAGTACTTC. Protein sequence: CASSFILAVQETQYF.

The CDR3 region is CASSLQGASGNTIYF. The CDR3 DNA is TGTGCCAGCAGCTTACAGGGGGCGTCTGGAAACACCATATATTTT. This sequence joins TRBV5-5 and TRBJ1-3; 9 nucleotides match TRBD1. The junction had 1 base not matched to a gene; V was cut back by 2 bases and J by 1 base. The CDR3 is 15 residues long. The germline V gene has CDR1 SGHKS and CDR2 YYEKEE (reference sequence).

This clonotype was found many times. For the CDR3, the DNA is TGTGCCAGCAGCTTAGTCAGGGGAGGGTACGAGCAGTACTTC. It specifies CASSLVRGGYEQYF. The chain is built from TRBV7-8 and TRBJ2-7, with D maybe TRBD2 (7 bases). Trimming removed 1 base at V and 4 bases at J, with 11 bases between. The V gene's germline CDR1 is SGHVS and CDR2 FQNEAQ. The CDR3 length is 14 residues.

Many counts were recorded for this clonotype. The chain has TRBV11-1 and TRBJ2-7; TRBD1 matches at 10 bases. Germline CDR1 is SGHAT and CDR2 is FQDESV (reference sequence). This CDR3 is built from 14 residues. J was trimmed by 8 bases and V by 5 bases; bases with no gene match: 9. DNA of the CDR3: TGTGCCAGCAGCCGACGGGACAGGGGCTCGCAGCAGTACTTC. The encoded protein is CASSRRDRGSQQYF.

This clonotype was seen many times. V usage is TRBV6-4 and J usage is TRBJ2-3; D may be TRBD2 (5 bases). Trimming shortened V by 0 bases and J by 4 bases, and 14 bases separated the two germline ends. The CDR3 consists of 16 residues. The germline CDR1 and CDR2 sequences are MRHNA and SNTAGT. CDR3 DNA sequence: TGTGCCAGCAGTGACTCTAGAGACTCCGGGGCAGATACGCAGTATTTT. This codes for CASSDSRDSGADTQYF.

V gene TRBV20-1 combines with J gene TRBJ2-2, with 7 bases lining up with TRBD1. Germline-derived CDR1 and CDR2 are DFQATT and SNEGSKA (reference sequence). The CDR3 contains 13 residues. J lost 2 bases, V lost 5 bases, and 2 bases had no gene match. The CDR3 sequence is CSADRENTGELFF. As DNA, the CDR3 is TGCAGTGCTGACAGGGAAAACACCGGGGAGCTGTTTTTT.

The sample holds many counts of this clonotype. The chain uses TRBV27 and TRBJ2-3; D is undetermined. V lost 6 bases and J 3 bases, leaving 13 bases between the germline ends. The CDR3 length is 14 residues. CDR1 MNHEY and CDR2 SMNVEV come from the germline V gene (reference sequence). The CDR3 here is CASRSRVLTDTQYF. CDR3 DNA: TGTGCCAGCAGGTCCAGAGTACTTACAGATACGCAGTATTTT.

This clonotype was found many times. As DNA, the CDR3 is TGCGCCAGCAGCCAAGATGAAGACCGATACACTGAAGCTTTCTTT. This codes for CASSQDEDRYTEAFF. The chain links TRBV4-1 to TRBJ1-1; D unclear. V was clipped by 0 bases and J by 3 bases, with 11 bases between them. The CDR3 sequence is 15 residues long. Germline V gives CDR1 MGHRA, CDR2 YSYEKL.

The gene calls are TRBV15 and TRBJ2-7, with D tentatively TRBD1 or TRBD2 (5 bases each). V gave up 3 bases and J gave up 4 bases, with 7 bases separating them. The germline V gene has CDR1 LNHNV and CDR2 YYDKDF (reference sequence). This CDR3 is 12 amino acids long. CDR3 protein: CATSRRGYEQYF. CDR3 DNA: TGTGCCACCAGCAGGAGGGGTTACGAGCAGTACTTC.

In its sample, this clonotype was seen many times. This chain links TRBV20-1 with TRBJ2-7; maybe TRBD1 (5 bases). The CDR3 loop spans 13 amino acids. Per the germline V gene, CDR1 is DFQATT and CDR2 is SNEGSKA (reference sequence). V was shortened by 5 bases and J by 5 bases, with 16 bases between the two germline ends. Here the CDR3 DNA reads TGCAGTGCTTCAGACAGACCCGTAAACGAGCAGTACTTC. Translation gives CSASDRPVNEQYF.

This clonotype has at least ten counts. The chain uses TRBV6-5 and TRBJ1-2; no clear D gene. The ends were cut back, 0 bases at V and 4 bases at J, with 15 bases in the middle. Per the germline V gene, CDR1 is MNHEY and CDR2 is SVGAGI. CDR3 length: 16 residues. CDR3: CASSYSTPAAGYGYTF. DNA of the CDR3: TGTGCCAGCAGTTACTCGACGCCAGCGGCTGGCTATGGCTACACCTTC.

There are a few counts of this clonotype. This chain links TRBV4-1 with TRBJ1-2; D perhaps matches TRBD1 (6 bases). The CDR3 extends over 18 amino acids. CDR1 MGHRA and CDR2 YSYEKL come from the germline V gene. The ends were cut back, 0 bases at V and 1 base at J, with 18 bases in the middle. In nucleotides, the CDR3 is TGCGCCAGCAGCCAAGATCGAACAGGGCACAAACTTAACTATGGCTACACCTTC. It specifies CASSQDRTGHKLNYGYTF.

The genes are TRBV3-1 and TRBJ2-5; TRBD2 is a possible D gene (6 bases). V was cut by 0 bases and J by 7 bases, with 15 bases left in between. The CDR3 runs to 15 residues. Germline CDR1 is LGHDT and CDR2 is YNNKEL (reference sequence). CDR3 residues: CASSQDPWVGGTQYF. DNA for the CDR3: TGTGCCAGCAGCCAAGACCCCTGGGTGGGGGGGACCCAGTACTTC.

V is TRBV19 and J is TRBJ1-1; D not certain. V lost 0 bases to trimming and J lost 5 bases, with 10 bases between them. The CDR3 loop spans 14 amino acids. CDR1 and CDR2 (germline): LNHDA, SQIVND (reference sequence). The CDR3 sequence is CASSIDEGWTEAFF. In DNA form, the CDR3 reads TGTGCCAGTAGTATAGACGAGGGTTGGACTGAAGCTTTCTTT. The full variable domain, with the rest looked up from reference TRBV19 and TRBJ1-1, is DGGITQSPKYLFRKEGQNVTLSCEQNLNHDAMYWYRQDPGQGLRLIYYSQIVNDFQKGDIAEGYSVSREKKESFPLTVTSAQKNPTAFYLCASSIDEGWTEAFFGQGTRLTVV.

At least ten counts were recorded for this clonotype. This chain connects TRBV20-1 to TRBJ2-1; TRBD1 aligns across 7 bases. The CDR3 runs to 14 residues. Trimming removed 1 base from V and 5 bases from J; junction bases left unmatched: 5. Per the germline V gene, CDR1 is DFQATT and CDR2 is SNEGSKA (reference sequence). CDR3 DNA sequence: TGCAGTGCTAGAGTCGGACAGGTCAACAATGAGCAGTTCTTC. It specifies CSARVGQVNNEQFF.

This clonotype was found many times. The rearrangement joins TRBV28 to TRBJ1-5, with no clear D. Germline V gives CDR1 MDHEN, CDR2 SYDVKM. The germline V and J ends were trimmed by 6 bases and 0 bases, with 15 bases remaining between them. The CDR3 is 16 amino acids. The DNA of the CDR3 is TGTGCCAGCAGCTCCTTGGTTATTATTAGCAATCAGCCCCAGCATTTT. Protein: CASSSLVIISNQPQHF.

This rearrangement joins TRBV5-1 to TRBJ2-7; TRBD1 aligns across 7 bases. The CDR3 totals 15 residues. V lost 0 bases and J lost 2; bases outside the gene matches: 5. The germline gives CDR1 SGHRS, CDR2 YFSETQ. CDR3 amino acids: CASSLVGRGTYEQYF. The CDR3 DNA reads TGCGCCAGCAGCTTGGTTGGCAGGGGGACCTACGAGCAGTACTTC.

The CDR3 DNA sequence: TGTGCCAGCAGCTTTCCCACAGGGGGCTCTGGGGCCAACGTCCTGACTTTC. Protein sequence: CASSFPTGGSGANVLTF. This sequence joins TRBV13 and TRBJ2-6; 8 bases match TRBD1. Unmatched junction bases numbered 4, after V lost 3 bases and J lost 0 bases. The CDR3 has 17 amino acids. Per the germline V gene, CDR1 is PRHDT and CDR2 is FYEKMQ (reference sequence).

As for this clonotype: A much larger clone is a single base away; this may be a read error. The chain links TRBV6-5 to TRBJ1-1, with TRBD1 matching 7 bases. Germline CDR1 MNHEY, CDR2 SVGAGI. This CDR3 contains 15 residues. Unmatched junction bases numbered 9, after V lost 4 bases and J lost 4 bases. The CDR3 loop reads CASSWAGTESTEAFF. The CDR3, as DNA: TGTGCCAGCAGTTGGGCCGGGACAGAGAGCACTGAAGCTTTCTTT.

The chain employs TRBV10-3 and TRBJ2-5; the D call may be TRBD1 or TRBD2 (5 bases each). The CDR3 contains 13 residues. Per germline, CDR1 ENHRY and CDR2 SYGVKD. V lost 11 bases to trimming and J lost 2 bases, with 15 bases between them. CDR3 nucleotide sequence: TGTGCCTCCGGGGTGGGGGTGCAAGAGACCCAGTACTTC. It is translated as CASGVGVQETQYF.

The genes are TRBV5-1 and TRBJ2-4, with a possible D match to TRBD2 (6 bases). Trimming took off 7 bases at V and 0 bases at J, with 14 bases between the two ends. This CDR3 has 15 residues. Per germline, CDR1 SGHRS and CDR2 YFSETQ. The CDR3 DNA reads as TGCGCCAGCTCGGAGGCGGGACTAGCCAAAAACATTCAGTACTTC. Its protein is CASSEAGLAKNIQYF.

This clonotype has a count of ten or more. The rearrangement uses TRBV20-1 and TRBJ2-4; TRBD1 matches at 9 bases. Trimming removed 6 bases from V and 3 bases from J; junction bases left unmatched: 9. This CDR3 is built from 15 residues. The germline gives CDR1 DFQATT, CDR2 SNEGSKA (reference sequence). Written as DNA, the CDR3 is TGCAGTGCGGAGACAGGGGGTATGGGCAAAAACATTCAGTACTTC. Amino acid sequence: CSAETGGMGKNIQYF.

Concerning this clonotype itself: This sequence may be a read error, since a much larger clone differs from it by one base. The chain carries TRBV6-1 and TRBJ2-3; the D is unclear. This CDR3 comprises 11 residues. Trimming left V 5 bases short and J 5 bases short, with 5 bases between. Germline loops: CDR1 MNHNS, CDR2 SASEGT. The CDR3 nucleotides are TGTGCCAGCAGTCAAATAGATACGCAGTATTTT. This gives the protein CASSQIDTQYF.

This clonotype was counted only a few times. The chain couples TRBV7-3 to TRBJ2-1, with 9 bases fitting TRBD2. Trimming cost V 5 bases and J 8 bases; bases outside gene matches: 10. The CDR3 length is 15 residues. In germline, CDR1 is SGHTA, CDR2 FQGTGA. In nucleotides, the CDR3 is TGTGCCAGCAGCCGTGGGCGGGGGGGCGTCTATGAGCAGTTCTTC. Protein product: CASSRGRGGVYEQFF.